The 23 T cell receptor beta chains listed next were all sequenced from one sample in a study of blood T cells in healthy people across ages. With a J-beta primer mix and a sample-barcoded 5' primer, a second PCR ran about 6 to 11 cycles. MiXCR was run by TCRdb on the 5' RACE reads, yielding one entry per CDR3 protein. This sample has more than 1,400,000 distinct CDR3 sequences, with 40% to 50% found just once. What was sequenced was blood. The receptors were sampled from a young woman in good health.

The genes are TRBV12-5 and TRBJ2-1; D uncertain. Per germline, CDR1 LGHNT and CDR2 FRNRAP. The CDR3 covers 10 residues. V was cut by 5 bases and J by 13 bases, with 9 bases left in between. CDR3 bases: TGTGCTAGTGGTCCTCAACTTCAGTTCTTC. Translating gives CASGPQLQFF.

The genes are TRBV5-4 and TRBJ1-6; tentative D call: TRBD1 (6 bases). V shed 4 bases and J shed 5 bases, with 19 bases lying between them. CDR1 is SGHNT, CDR2 YYREEE, per germline (reference sequence). CDR3 size: 17 residues. CDR3 in DNA: TGTGCCAGCAGCGCGGGGGGCGTGGGGGTTCATAATTCACCCCTCCACTTT. Translated: CASSAGGVGVHNSPLHF.

This clonotype was recorded a few times. The gene calls are TRBV12-3 or TRBV12-4 and TRBJ1-2; TRBD1 matches 10 bases. Unmatched junction bases numbered 10, after V lost 6 bases and J lost 6 bases. This CDR3 spans 15 amino acids. DNA for the CDR3: TGTGCCAGCAGCCGTGTGACAGGGGGCGAGAATGGCTACACCTTC. This codes for CASSRVTGGENGYTF.

This clonotype was found a few times. The J gene is TRBJ2-1, the V gene TRBV10-2; D may be TRBD1 (6 bases). Germline-derived CDR1 and CDR2 are WSHSY and SAAADI. The CDR3 is 17 amino acids. V lost 5 bases to trimming and J lost 5 bases, with 22 bases between them. The CDR3 sequence is CASSRTGSKAADNEQFF. DNA for the CDR3: TGCGCCAGCAGTCGCACAGGGTCGAAAGCCGCTGACAATGAGCAGTTCTTC.

This clonotype showed up just a few times. The V and J genes are TRBV6-1 and TRBJ2-6; D remains ambiguous. This CDR3 spans 15 amino acids. Germline V gene lookup returns CDR1 MNHNS and CDR2 SASEGT. The V end was cut by 6 bases, the J end by 2 bases, with 11 bases between. CDR3 DNA sequence: TGTGCCAGCAGCACAGCGTCGGCTGGGGCCAACGTCCTGACTTTC. Its protein product is CASSTASAGANVLTF.

The V gene is TRBV5-5, the J gene TRBJ1-1; D unclear. V was shortened by 0 bases and J by 1 base, with 10 bases between the two germline ends. Per germline, CDR1 SGHKS and CDR2 YYEKEE (reference sequence). The CDR3 has 15 residues. The CDR3 reads CASSLAGSGNTEAFF. CDR3 DNA: TGTGCCAGCAGCTTGGCCGGGTCAGGGAACACTGAAGCTTTCTTT.

Notes on this clonotype: This may be a read error: a much more frequent sequence differs by one nucleotide. The chain combines TRBV20-1 with TRBJ2-1; the D is unclear. The tail of the sequence fits TRBJ2-7 better, so the J call may be wrong. The CDR3 is made up of 14 amino acids. Germline CDR1 is DFQATT and CDR2 is SNEGSKA (reference sequence). This chain's CDR3 is CSAKVPESSCEQYF. The CDR3, as DNA: TGCAGTGCTAAGGTTCCAGAGAGCTCCTGCGAGCAGTACTTC.

This clonotype was seen a handful of times. The chain links TRBV10-3 to TRBJ2-5; D is perhaps TRBD2 (5 bases). V gave up 0 bases and J gave up 5 bases, with 16 bases separating them. The CDR3 contains 16 residues. The V gene's germline CDR1 is ENHRY and CDR2 SYGVKD. DNA of the CDR3: TGTGCCATCAGTGAGTCTAGAGGGAGAGTACCGGAGACCCAGTACTTC. Its translation: CAISESRGRVPETQYF.

The CDR3: CASSLYINQPQHF. The CDR3 nucleotides read TGCGCCAGCAGCTTATACATAAATCAGCCCCAGCATTTT. The chain recombines TRBV5-1 with TRBJ1-5; D remains ambiguous. Trimming shortened V by 2 bases and J by 4 bases, and 7 bases separated the two germline ends. The CDR3 runs 13 residues. Per the germline V gene, CDR1 is SGHRS and CDR2 is YFSETQ.

The chain employs TRBV4-2 and TRBJ2-7; D may correspond to TRBD1 or TRBD2 (5 bases each). Trimming left V 0 bases short and J 2 bases short, with 20 bases between. The germline gives CDR1 LGHNA, CDR2 YNFKEQ. The CDR3 length is 18 residues. The CDR3 DNA reads TGTGCCAGCAGCCAAGAAGGAGGTTTAACAGGAACAACCTACGAGCAGTACTTC. Protein product: CASSQEGGLTGTTYEQYF.

This clonotype was observed at least ten times. The chain combines TRBV7-2 with TRBJ2-3; D possibly corresponds to TRBD2 (6 bases). This CDR3 is 16 amino acids long. Germline lookup yields CDR1 SGHTA and CDR2 FQGNSA. Deletions cut 1 base from V and 0 bases from J, with 11 bases between. The chain's CDR3 is CASSLGPRGSTDTQYF. The DNA for the CDR3 is TGTGCCAGCAGCTTAGGTCCCCGGGGGAGCACAGATACGCAGTATTTT.

To note about this clonotype: A much larger clone lies one base from this, so it may be a read error. The chain combines TRBV10-3 with TRBJ2-5, with D tentatively TRBD2 (5 bases). The CDR3 spans 14 residues. The V and J ends lost 6 bases and 11 bases respectively, with 22 bases between them. Per the germline V gene, CDR1 is ENHRY and CDR2 is SYGVKD. The CDR3 DNA follows: TGTGCCATCAGCTCCGGGCTAGCCGACAATGAGCAGTACTTC. Translation gives CAISSGLADNEQYF.

This clonotype has a handful of counts. The chain joins TRBV3-1 to TRBJ2-7; D call uncertain. The CDR3 has 12 amino acids. V was shortened by 3 bases and J by 2 bases, with 5 bases between the two germline ends. Germline loops: CDR1 LGHDT, CDR2 YNNKEL (reference sequence). The CDR3 sequence: CASSQATYEQYF. The DNA for the CDR3 is TGTGCCAGCAGCCAGGCCACCTACGAGCAGTACTTC.

The chain links TRBV12-3 or TRBV12-4 to TRBJ1-4; 10 nucleotides agree with TRBD1. J was trimmed by 0 bases and V by 10 bases; bases with no gene match: 17. This CDR3 comprises 19 residues. CDR3 amino acids: CATDFVGTGVYSTNEKLFF. Here the CDR3 DNA reads TGTGCCACGGACTTCGTTGGGACAGGGGTTTACTCAACTAATGAAAAACTGTTTTTT.

The J gene is TRBJ2-5, the V gene TRBV11-2; 10 nucleotides align to TRBD2. Losses at the gene ends were 2 bases for V and 3 bases for J; bases not matched to a gene: 6. CDR1 is SGHAT and CDR2 is FQNNGV in the germline V gene. The CDR3 totals 16 residues. The CDR3 DNA reads TGTGCCAGCAGCTTACAGCGGGAGGGCCCCGAAGAGACCCAGTACTTC. Translated: CASSLQREGPEETQYF.

The chain carries TRBV10-3 and TRBJ2-1, with 9 bases identical to TRBD2. CDR1 and CDR2 from the germline V gene are ENHRY and SYGVKD. Trimming cost V 2 bases and J 9 bases; bases outside gene matches: 8. This CDR3 comprises 15 residues. Here the CDR3 DNA reads TGTGCCATCAGTGAGGGAAGTAGCGGGAGTAGTGAGCAGTTCTTC. It encodes CAISEGSSGSSEQFF.

The gene calls are TRBV7-2 and TRBJ1-2; 7 positions match TRBD1. CDR3 length: 15 residues. V was clipped by 5 bases and J by 9 bases; unmatched bases: 15. The V gene's germline CDR1 is SGHTA and CDR2 FQGNSA. The CDR3 nucleotides read TGTGCCAGCAGCGCCCCGGGGGGACAGCCGTCGAGCTACACCTTC. Translation: CASSAPGGQPSSYTF.

The chain combines TRBV11-2 with TRBJ2-3; D call uncertain. Trimming stripped 5 bases from V and 5 bases from J, with 8 bases between. The germline V gene has CDR1 SGHAT and CDR2 FQNNGV. CDR3 length: 12 residues. The CDR3 DNA reads TGTGCCAGCAGCAGGGCGGTAGATACGCAGTATTTT. Amino acid sequence: CASSRAVDTQYF.

The chain links TRBV20-1 to TRBJ1-6; TRBD1 is a possible D gene (6 bases). Looked up from germline, CDR1 is DFQATT and CDR2 is SNEGSKA (reference sequence). The CDR3 extends over 15 amino acids. V was pared by 0 bases and J by 6 bases, with 12 bases between. The CDR3 region has the DNA TGCAGTGCTAGAGACCAGGGGCTCGGTAATTCACCCCTCCACTTT. It is translated as CSARDQGLGNSPLHF.

This clonotype was detected once. The chain's CDR3 is CASSYGWDTEAFF. CDR3 DNA: TGTGCCAGCAGTTACGGTTGGGACACTGAAGCTTTCTTT. This chain joins TRBV6-5 and TRBJ1-1; D remains ambiguous. With 2 bases removed from V and 3 bases from J, the gap between germline ends came to 7 bases. Germline V CDR1 and CDR2: MNHEY, SVGAGI. The CDR3 has 13 residues.

This chain connects TRBV5-1 to TRBJ1-2; D is uncertain. The CDR3 is 15 amino acids. V dropped 0 bases and J dropped 7 bases, with 16 bases sitting between them. Germline-derived CDR1 and CDR2 are SGHRS and YFSETQ. The CDR3 here is CASSLAWEGSGGYTF. The CDR3 DNA reads as TGCGCCAGCAGCTTGGCCTGGGAGGGTTCAGGTGGCTACACCTTC.

The chain employs TRBV12-3 or TRBV12-4 and TRBJ2-3; D ambiguous. The V and J ends lost 4 bases and 4 bases respectively, with 12 bases between them. The CDR3 extends over 14 amino acids. Here the CDR3 reads CASSSSSEADTQYF. DNA of the CDR3: TGTGCCAGCAGTTCCTCGAGTGAGGCAGATACGCAGTATTTT.

The chain uses TRBV20-1 and TRBJ2-5; D is possibly TRBD2 (6 bases). In germline, CDR1 is DFQATT, CDR2 SNEGSKA (reference sequence). Trimming took 2 bases from V and 1 from J, leaving 17 bases between them. CDR3 length: 16 residues. The DNA of the CDR3 is TGCAGTGCTAGACGGGAGACCCCAAGTATCCAAGAGACCCAGTACTTC. The encoded protein is CSARRETPSIQETQYF.